The source of this T cell receptor beta chain is a study of shared clonotypes between healthy human individuals. Study results and limitations: Compared with memory subsets, naive subsets generally had larger estimated richness. Approximately 4.9% of naive CD4 clonotypes were shared across several donors. Blood alone was sampled, and tissue repertoires likely differ.

With regard to this clone: Antigen unknown.

CD45RO-negative, CCR7-selected cells formed the naive CD8 fraction, which excluded terminally differentiated effector memory CD45RA+ cells. The germline CDR1 and CDR2 sequences are LNHDA and SQIVND (reference sequence). V was cut by 6 bases and J by 5 bases, with 17 bases left in between. The CDR3 totals 14 residues. TCRdb's copy holds only in-frame clones and misses some; the assay was immunoSEQ multiplex PCR. The sample shows around 620,000 clones, 85% to 95% of them seen only once. This receptor was obtained from a woman aged 30 to 39 in good health. The V call is TRBV19, the J call TRBJ2-7; D might be TRBD2 (5 bases). The sequenced sample consisted of naive CD8+ T cells sorted from blood. The CDR3 region has the DNA TGTGCCAGTAGCCCGAGGGTCGGCGTGGACGAGCAGTACTTC. Translation gives CASSPRVGVDEQYF.